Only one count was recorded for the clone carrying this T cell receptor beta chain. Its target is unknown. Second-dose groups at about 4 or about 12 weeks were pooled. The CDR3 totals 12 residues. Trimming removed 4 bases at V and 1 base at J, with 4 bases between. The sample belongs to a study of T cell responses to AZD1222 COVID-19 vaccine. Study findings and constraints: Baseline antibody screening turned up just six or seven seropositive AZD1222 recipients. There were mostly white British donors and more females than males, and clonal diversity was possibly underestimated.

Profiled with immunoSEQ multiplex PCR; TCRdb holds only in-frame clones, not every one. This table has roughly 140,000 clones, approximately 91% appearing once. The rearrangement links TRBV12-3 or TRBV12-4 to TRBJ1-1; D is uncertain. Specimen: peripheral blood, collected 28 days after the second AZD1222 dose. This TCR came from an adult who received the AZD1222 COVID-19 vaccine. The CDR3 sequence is CASSWQNTEAFF. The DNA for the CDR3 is TGTGCCAGCAGTTGGCAGAACACTGAAGCTTTCTTT.